This T cell receptor beta chain was recorded in a study of regulatory T cells in long-lasting Graves disease. This CDR3 contains 17 residues. Germline V gene sequence: CDR1 SEHNR, CDR2 FQNEAQ (reference sequence). J was trimmed by 0 bases and V by 7 bases; bases with no gene match: 15. Study results and limitations: Favored gene segments in persistent disease were TRBV28, TRBJ1-2 and TRBJ2-5.

As concerns this clonotype: Its cognate antigen is unknown.

Arm-PCR of CDR3 regions with iRepertoire HTBI primers generated TCR beta libraries. TCRdb re-derived calls from the multiplex PCR reads in MiXCR, one entry per CDR3 protein. Of roughly 450,000 distinct CDR3 sequences detected, roughly 20% appear once; the ten largest clones hold 7.8%. The time point denotes: persistent/refractory GD, antithyroid drugs over 5 years with positive TRAb. There was RNA extracted from PBMCs, and the TCR library was made from it. A blood draw put around 9.1 milliliters of peripheral blood into EDTA tubes. The chain has TRBV7-9 and TRBJ2-7; 7 bases are shared with TRBD1. This specimen consisted of peripheral blood mononuclear cells (PBMCs), obtained when the disease was refractory, from a patient treated with antithyroid drugs. This TCR came from a female donor with Graves disease. The CDR3 here is CASIQWGGQANSYEQYF. The CDR3 DNA is TGTGCCAGCATCCAATGGGGCGGACAGGCGAACTCCTACGAGCAGTACTTC.